This TCR beta chain stems from a study of human T cells and chemical hapten exposure. TCRdb analysed the RACE reads with MiXCR anew, one entry per CDR3 protein. The sample yields roughly 380,000 distinct CDR3 sequences, less than 6.5% seen once. CDR3 length equals 17 residues. V lost 4 bases and J lost 7; bases outside the gene matches: 14. Germline V gene data show CDR1 as MNHEY and CDR2 as SVGAGI. Stated time point: pre-sensitization, week 0. This sample's treatment: therapeutic diphenylcyclopropenone sensitization with weekly scalp DPC. This sequence was found in a woman aged 50 to 60 with alopecia areata. Some clones in this sample may be carry-over from other donors' samples. The specimen comprised whole blood, sampled in connection with sensitization to the hapten diphenylcyclopropenone (DPC). This chain connects TRBV6-5 to TRBJ2-4; 9 bases align to TRBD2. This CDR3 is CASSFLSGRPGGNIQYF. CDR3 coding DNA: TGTGCCAGCAGTTTTCTGAGCGGGAGGCCCGGGGGGAACATTCAGTACTTC.